The present T cell receptor (beta chain) was sequenced within a study of T-cell memory formation after mild COVID-19. Study-level points and caveats: Clones contracting over day 15 to 85 were CD4/CD8 balanced, with later expanders leaning CD4+. The study detected some responding clones in pre-infection memory, suggesting cross-reactive memory joined.

The CDR3 covers 14 residues. V lost 3 bases and J lost 4, with 13 bases in between. Germline V gives CDR1 SGHRS, CDR2 YFSETQ. Sample barcodes and UMIs were carried by the TCR alpha and TCR beta cDNA libraries that 5'RACE generated with constant-segment primers. TCRdb re-derived calls from the 5' RACE reads in MiXCR, one entry per CDR3 protein. This table holds a few hundred thousand distinct CDR3 sequences, 19% found once. This clonotype has a handful of counts. The antigen is not known. The chain uses TRBV5-1 and TRBJ2-5; D call uncertain. This clonotype originated in a man younger than 30 who had mild COVID-19 (a few samples of this study predate the infection). Cell type and time point are not known. The source material was PBMCs or a T cell subset sorted from them (not recorded which). The CDR3 reads CASSSEASSETQYF. The CDR3 region has the DNA TGCGCCAGCAGCTCCGAGGCTAGTTCAGAGACCCAGTACTTC. Together with reference TRBV5-1 and TRBJ2-5, the CDR3 gives the full variable domain: KAGVTQTPRYLIKTRGQQVTLSCSPISGHRSVSWYQQTPGQGLQFLFEYFSETQRNKGNFPGRFSGRQFSNSRSEMNVSTLELGDSALYLCASSSEASSETQYFGPGTRLLVL.